The table lists the clone carrying this T cell receptor beta chain with a count of one. The antigen remains undetermined. One junction end disagrees with the germline gene, perhaps due to a read error. From roughly 20-30 mg of unsorted bulk tissue, DNA and RNA were co-extracted together. Primary liver carcinomas in the patients were surgically resected. Per germline, CDR1 LNHDA and CDR2 SQIVND (reference sequence). The CDR3 has 16 amino acids. This entry belongs to a study of tumor-infiltrating lymphocytes in primary liver carcinoma. Study in general: Patients included men and women of 30 to 69 years. Each sample had roughly 3.65 to 7.5 million productive TCRbeta reads regardless of tissue type.

Notes on the study in general: The 250 largest clones made up significantly more of tumor than blood repertoires (p = 0.039).

cDNA specific to TCR beta was made from approximately 500 ng of total RNA, with a constant-region primer employed for priming. Libraries covering TCR beta were generated through three nested multiplex PCR rounds (using a slightly modified ARM-PCR). For around 9 cycles apiece, the opening two PCR rounds ran with TRBV1-TRBV30 forward primers and a C-beta reverse primer. TCRdb re-called the multiplex PCR reads with MiXCR, one entry per CDR3 protein. The data contain about 120,000 distinct CDR3 sequences, around 70% of them singletons. Specimen: tumor-adjacent normal liver tissue. The chain joins TRBV19 to TRBJ2-6; D possibly corresponds to TRBD2 (5 bases). This TCR derives from a woman aged 60-75 years with primary liver carcinoma and hepatitis B virus infection. The CDR3 reads CVSSDPGESGANVLTF. As DNA, the CDR3 is TGTGTCAGTAGTGACCCCGGGGAATCTGGGGCCAACGTCCTGACTTTC.